The source of this T cell receptor beta chain is a study of metastatic and nonmetastatic thyroid tumors. Study-level information: Repertoires were compared across blood and tumor or nodule tissue from malignant and benign thyroid patients.

Trimming took 6 bases from V and 12 from J, leaving 17 bases between them. This CDR3 has 12 residues. Looked up from germline, CDR1 is SEHNR and CDR2 is FQNEAQ (reference sequence). In regard to this clone: Its specificity is unknown. One base away lies a much larger clone, so this may be a sequencing read error.

Authors' processing steps: Across clinicopathological groups, CDR3 differences served as the basis for building a distant-metastasis classifier for papillary thyroid cancer. TCRdb re-called clones via MiXCR from the PCR reads. TCRdb assigned the V and J calls; the authors' analysis was not used. The sample carries fewer than 15,000 clones, 25% to 35% recorded once. Notes on the study in general: Benign nodules reportedly had significantly lower TCR beta diversity than malignant thyroid tumors in blood and tumor.

Patients had received no treatment of any kind before thyroid surgery. This rearrangement joins TRBV7-9 to TRBJ1-2; possible D gene TRBD1, 5 bases. What was sequenced was tumor tissue. The TCR originated in a male donor with papillary thyroid cancer or a benign thyroid nodule (not recorded which). Some clones in this sample may be carry-over from other donors' samples. Here the CDR3 DNA reads TGTGCCAGCAGAGACGGACATGCAGGCCACACCTTC. Encoded protein: CASRDGHAGHTF. Together with reference TRBV7-9 and TRBJ1-2, the CDR3 gives the full variable domain: DTGVSQNPRHKITKRGQNVTFRCDPISEHNRLYWYRQTLGQGPEFLTYFQNEAQLEKSRLLSDRFSAERPKGSFSTLEIQRTEQGDSAMYLCASRDGHAGHTFGSGTRLTVV.